This paragraph reports one TCR beta chain. The data stem from a study of blood T cell repertoires in COVID-19. Study as a whole: The United States, Italy and Spain provided the acute and convalescent COVID-19 samples. Sample material is recorded as cDNA or gDNA derived from T cells, B-cell-depleted T cells, or PBMCs.

As originally analysed: Estimates of nucleated cell counts were drawn from the amplification of reference gene primers. Measured with immunoSEQ multiplex PCR; TCRdb has only the in-frame clones, and not every one. That table supplies the V and J calls and clone size; D and trimming were determined from the DNA. The data contain about 89,000 clones, over 65% of them singletons. This CDR3 contains 16 residues. J was trimmed by 3 bases and V by 1 base; bases with no gene match: 4. CDR1 SGHNT and CDR2 YYREEE come from the germline V gene (reference sequence). The source material was peripheral blood. The chain carries TRBV5-4 and TRBJ2-6; 7 bases are a match to TRBD1. The sequence was obtained from a human donor in a cohort sampled during active COVID-19. CDR3 nucleotide sequence: TGTGCCAGCAGCTTGAACAGGGGTAATGGGGCCAACGTCCTGACTTTC. This translates into CASSLNRGNGANVLTF. The full variable domain, its missing parts supplied by reference TRBV5-4 and TRBJ2-6, is ETGVTQSPTHLIKTRGQQVTLRCSSQSGHNTVSWYQQALGQGPQFIFQYYREEENGRGNFPPRFSGLQFPNYSSELNVNALELDDSALYLCASSLNRGNGANVLTFGAGSRLTVL.